The 9 T cell receptor beta chains presented below share a single source sample, sequenced in a study of blood T cell repertoires in COVID-19. Using immunoSEQ multiplex PCR, the repertoire was profiled, and TCRdb retains in-frame clones only, with some absent. The sample lists 150,000 to 200,000 clones; around 83% were seen once. The material sequenced was peripheral blood. These receptors came from a man in his forties with acute or convalescent COVID-19.

The gene calls are TRBV10-1 and TRBJ2-3; the match to TRBD1 covers 7 bases. The CDR3 has 15 residues. The V and J ends lost 0 bases and 6 bases, in that order; junction bases with no gene match: 6. Germline CDR1 WNHNN, CDR2 SYGVQD (reference sequence). The CDR3 sequence is CASSESTGKMDTQYF. The CDR3 region has the DNA TGCGCCAGCAGTGAGTCGACAGGGAAAATGGATACGCAGTATTTT.

The chain recombines TRBV2 with TRBJ2-1, with TRBD2 as a possible D gene (5 bases). The length of the CDR3 is 16 residues. The V end was cut by 0 bases, the J end by 6 bases, with 15 bases between. Germline V gene sequence: CDR1 SNHLY, CDR2 FYNNEI. CDR3 DNA sequence: TGTGCCAGCAGTGAAGCGCTTCCGGGCGGAGGCAATGAGCAGTTCTTC. This encodes CASSEALPGGGNEQFF.

This sequence joins TRBV7-3 and TRBJ2-1, with 14 bases aligning to TRBD2. With 6 bases clipped from V and 9 bases from J, the junction kept 7 bases outside the gene matches. The germline gives CDR1 SGHTA, CDR2 FQGTGA. The CDR3 has 15 amino acids. CDR3 in amino acids: CASSRTSGGRGEQFF. The DNA for the CDR3 is TGTGCCAGCAGTCGGACTAGCGGGGGGCGCGGTGAGCAGTTCTTC.

The chain has TRBV3-1 (or the pseudogene TRBV3-2) and TRBJ2-1; 7 bases fit TRBD2. The CDR3 is made up of 17 amino acids. With V trimmed by 1 base and J by 1 base, 7 bases remained unmatched. Germline V gene lookup returns CDR1 LGHDT and CDR2 YNNKEL (reference sequence). CDR3 sequence: CASSQVGRGSSYNEQFF. CDR3 DNA: TGTGCCAGCAGCCAAGTGGGGAGGGGTTCGTCCTACAATGAGCAGTTCTTC.

DNA of the CDR3: TGTGCCAGCAGCCCCGACAGGAGCACAGATACGCAGTATTTT. Protein sequence: CASSPDRSTDTQYF. The rearrangement joins TRBV6-6 to TRBJ2-3, with D perhaps matching TRBD1 (6 bases). The V gene lost 6 bases and the J gene lost 0 bases, with 10 bases spanning the gap. From germline, CDR1 is MNHNY and CDR2 SVGAGI (reference sequence). The CDR3 has 14 residues.

V gene TRBV29-1 combines with J gene TRBJ2-1, with TRBD2 identical over 7 bases. Germline V lookup: CDR1 SQVTM, CDR2 ANQGSEA. CDR3 length: 11 residues. V lost 6 bases, J lost 10 bases, and 6 bases stayed unmatched. CDR3 nucleotide sequence: TGCAGCGTACGACTAGCCCAGGAGCAGTTCTTC. It translates to CSVRLAQEQFF.

The chain uses TRBV27 and TRBJ1-2; D not certain. This CDR3 region has 14 residues. The germline V gene encodes CDR1 MNHEY and CDR2 SMNVEV (reference sequence). V was clipped by 5 bases and J by 2 bases, with 12 bases between them. In DNA, the CDR3 is TGTGCCAGCAGTATTGGTGCAGGCAACTATGGCTACACCTTC. This gives the protein CASSIGAGNYGYTF.

The chain is built from TRBV10-2 and TRBJ1-2, with 8 bases matching TRBD1. The V segment lost 7 bases and the J segment 4 bases; nucleotides outside the gene matches: 11. Germline CDR1 reads WSHSY; CDR2 reads SAAADI. This CDR3 has 15 amino acids. CDR3 nucleotide sequence: TGCGCCAGCAACCTGGGAACAGGGGGAGGCTATGGCTACACCTTC. Translating gives CASNLGTGGGYGYTF.

The rearrangement uses TRBV10-3 and TRBJ1-5; weak D call: TRBD1 (5 bases). V lost 6 bases and J 2 bases, leaving 20 bases between the germline ends. CDR3 length: 17 amino acids. Germline lookup yields CDR1 ENHRY and CDR2 SYGVKD. This chain's CDR3 is CAISGHPTGPGNQPQHF. The DNA for the CDR3 is TGTGCCATCAGCGGACACCCAACAGGCCCTGGCAATCAGCCCCAGCATTTT.